The 8 T cell receptor beta chains below come from one sample, sequenced in a study of blood T cells in healthy people across ages. A J-beta primer mix and a sample-barcoded 5' primer were used in a second PCR of about 7 to 12 cycles. TCRdb re-derived calls from the 5' RACE reads in MiXCR, one entry per CDR3 protein. Of about 1.4 million distinct CDR3 sequences in the sample, around 59% were seen once. The specimen was blood. Every receptor here comes from a man aged 18 to 29 in good health.

In its sample, this clonotype was seen a few times. CDR3 DNA sequence: TGCGCCAGCAGCCAAGATATGCGAGGGGATCCCTACGAGCAGTACTTC. Residues: CASSQDMRGDPYEQYF. The chain uses TRBV4-1 and TRBJ2-7; D could derive from TRBD1 or TRBD2 (5 bases each). V shed 0 bases and J shed 2 bases, with 14 bases lying between them. CDR1 is MGHRA, CDR2 YSYEKL, per germline. The CDR3 covers 16 residues.

The rearrangement joins TRBV27 to TRBJ2-4, with 10 bases fitting TRBD1. The J call may be wrong; the DNA end is better matched by TRBJ2-7. The CDR3 contains 14 residues. Germline CDR1 MNHEY, CDR2 SMNVEV (reference sequence). This CDR3 is CASSRDRGHYEQYF. The CDR3 DNA follows: TGTGCCAGCAGCCGGGACAGGGGTCACTACGAGCAGTACTTC.

The J gene is TRBJ1-1, the V gene TRBV2; D unresolved. The V end was cut by 5 bases, the J end by 8 bases, with 15 bases between. CDR1 is SNHLY, CDR2 FYNNEI, per germline. The CDR3 is 13 residues long. In nucleotides, the CDR3 is TGTGCCAGCAGTCGCCGGACGGCCTCCGAAGCTTTCTTT. Translation: CASSRRTASEAFF. The entire variable domain, with the rest obtained from reference TRBV2 and TRBJ1-1, is as follows: EPEVTQTPSHQVTQMGQEVILRCVPISNHLYFYWYRQILGQKVEFLVSFYNNEISEKSEIFDDQFSVERPDGSNFTLKIRSTKLEDSAMYFCASSRRTASEAFFGQGTRLTVV.

J is TRBJ1-5 and V is TRBV12-3 or TRBV12-4; D is unclear. CDR3 size: 13 residues. Trimming took off 1 base at V and 7 bases at J, with 8 bases between the two ends. Here the CDR3 DNA reads TGTGCCAGCAGTTTAGTCGGTTGGCAGCCCCAGCATTTT. It is translated as CASSLVGWQPQHF.

The gene calls are TRBV12-3 or TRBV12-4 and TRBJ2-1; 8 bases match TRBD2. This CDR3 has 18 amino acids. With V trimmed by 5 bases and J by 2 bases, 14 bases remained unmatched. The CDR3 spells CASSGGQSGSLAYNEQFF. For the CDR3, the DNA is TGTGCCAGCAGTGGGGGTCAGAGCGGGAGTTTGGCCTACAATGAGCAGTTCTTC.

This clonotype was seen a handful of times. The chain carries TRBV12-3 or TRBV12-4 and TRBJ2-4, with TRBD1 as a possible D gene (6 bases). V shed 3 bases and J shed 3 bases, with 12 bases lying between them. The CDR3 length is 15 residues. The CDR3, as DNA: TGTGCCAGCAGTTTCAGTGAGACAGGCAAAAACATTCAGTACTTC. The encoded protein is CASSFSETGKNIQYF.

This clonotype came up a few times. The gene calls are TRBV6-1 and TRBJ2-1; D is unclear. The germline V and J ends were trimmed by 4 bases and 2 bases, with 9 bases remaining between them. CDR1 is MNHNS and CDR2 is SASEGT in the germline V gene. The CDR3 is 14 residues long. CDR3 coding DNA: TGTGCCAGCAGTGTTTTAGGCCCCTACAATGAGCAGTTCTTC. Protein: CASSVLGPYNEQFF.

This chain connects TRBV20-1 to TRBJ2-7, with a tentative D call TRBD1 (6 bases). CDR1 is DFQATT, CDR2 SNEGSKA, per germline (reference sequence). V dropped 7 bases and J dropped 0 bases, with 13 bases sitting between them. The CDR3 runs 13 residues. The CDR3 region has the DNA TGCAGTGGAAGGGACAAGAGCTCCTACGAGCAGTACTTC. Amino acid sequence: CSGRDKSSYEQYF.